This TCR beta chain was captured by sequencing in a study of T cell clonality in common variable immunodeficiency. Caucasian heritage predominated among both patients and controls. Heparinized whole blood, about 4.5 to 8.5 ml, came from each donor. V shed 1 base, J shed 3 bases, and the junction held 4 bases outside the gene matches. Germline V CDR1 and CDR2: SQVTM, ANQGSEA. The CDR3 has 15 amino acids. CVID and control samples used equivalent genomic DNA input. Method: immunoSEQ multiplex PCR; TCRdb's copy keeps in-frame clones and lacks some. The sample contains tens of thousands of clones, none of them singletons. Study-wide findings and caveats: Fewer deletions and N-nucleotide insertions were reportedly seen in common variable immunodeficiency TCR beta sequences.

The table lists this clone with many counts. What it recognizes is unknown. The CDR3 end falls 3 residues outside the read, so it is completed with the germline J gene. The receptor's source is a person aged 18 to 75 in good health. The J gene is TRBJ2-3, the V gene TRBV29-1; 10 nucleotides line up with TRBD2. The sequencing sample was made of peripheral blood mononuclear cells. CDR3 bases read: TGCAGCGTTGAAGGCGGACTAGCGGCAACAGATACG. This gives the protein CSVEGGLAATDT. Given in full, the CDR3 is CSVEGGLAATDTQYF.